This is a list of T cell receptor beta chains from one sample in a study of OX40 agonist ivuxolimab in advanced cancers. The repertoire was sequenced with immunoSEQ multiplex PCR; TCRdb's copy has only in-frame clones and lacks some. This sample carries approximately 58,000 clones, more than 85% of them seen once, and the ten largest clones take about 13%. The material sequenced was CD4+ or CD8+ T cells sorted from blood, taken in a trial of the OX40 agonist ivuxolimab. Source of these receptors: an adult with an advanced solid tumor such as melanoma, head and neck, liver or kidney cancer. Each CDR3 is given with its conserved first and last residue. The D gene is left open where the match is weak. Where a row states a size, it is once, few, many or the class of an expanded clone; other rows omit it.

D gene	J gene	clone size	V gene	CDR3 DNA	CDR3 protein
TRBD2	TRBJ2-7	few	TRBV5-1	TGCGCCAGCAGCTTAGCGGGAGGGACCTACGAGCAGTACTTC	CASSLAGGTYEQYF
TRBD2	TRBJ2-1	.	TRBV7-9	TGTGCCAGCAGCTTAGCGTCCGGGACTAGCGGGAGTATGAGTGAGCAGTTCTTC	CASSLASGTSGSMSEQFF
.	TRBJ2-7	.	TRBV29-1	TGCAGCGTTGAGCAGGTTTCTGGAGAGCAGTACTTC	CSVEQVSGEQYF
.	TRBJ2-1	.	TRBV7-5	TGTGTCAGAAGCGCGGGACTAGTGCTAAATGAGCAGTTCTTC	CVRSAGLVLNEQFF
TRBD1	TRBJ2-5	once	TRBV29-1	TGCAGCGTGACAGGGGGCGACGGGGTCACCCCTATTGGGACCCAGTACTTC	CSVTGGDGVTPIGTQYF
.	TRBJ1-2	.	TRBV29-1	TGCAGCGTTGTCGGAGGCGCGAATGGCTACACCTTC	CSVVGGANGYTF
TRBD2	TRBJ2-4	.	TRBV6-1	TGTGCCAGCAGTGACGTAGCGGGTTTAAACATTCAGTACTTC	CASSDVAGLNIQYF
TRBD2	TRBJ2-1	once	TRBV7-2	TGTGCCAGCAGCTTAGGATTTAGCGGGAGGGGGAATGAGCAGTTCTTC	CASSLGFSGRGNEQFF
TRBD2	TRBJ2-1	.	TRBV7-2	TGTGCCAGCAGCTTACGTCCTAGCGGGAGGGACGCGGTCTACAATGAGCAGTTCTTC	CASSLRPSGRDAVYNEQFF
.	TRBJ1-1	.	TRBV27	TGTGCCAGTGGGCCGGCGAACACTGAAGCTTTCTTT	CASGPANTEAFF
TRBD1	TRBJ2-7	.	TRBV29-1	TGCAGCGTCATCCTCGGGGACACAGGGGGGGAGCAGTACTTC	CSVILGDTGGEQYF
.	TRBJ1-2	.	TRBV19	TGTGCCAGTAGTATAGACGATGGGCTGCTATATGGCTACACCTTC	CASSIDDGLLYGYTF
.	TRBJ2-3	.	TRBV5-6	TGTGCCAGCAGCTTGATCACAGATCCTGAATTTGATACGCAGTATTTT	CASSLITDPEFDTQYF
.	TRBJ2-6	.	TRBV19	TGTGCCAGTATCCGAGGCGGGGAGGATGGGGCCAACGTCCTGACTTTC	CASIRGGEDGANVLTF
.	TRBJ2-3	.	TRBV15	TGTGCCACCAGCAGAGACAGGGTCGGAACAGATACGCAGTATTTT	CATSRDRVGTDTQYF
TRBD2	TRBJ2-1	once	TRBV12-5	TGTGCTAGTGGTTTGGTACGGGAGGAGCTAGATAACAATGAGCAGTTCTTC	CASGLVREELDNNEQFF
.	TRBJ1-5	medium-sized	TRBV28	TGTGCCAGCAGTTTTCGATCTGACAGCTATAATCAGCCCCAGCATTTT	CASSFRSDSYNQPQHF
.	TRBJ1-5	.	TRBV5-5	TGTGCCAGCAGCTTGGGGCAGGACAATCAGCCCCAGCATTTT	CASSLGQDNQPQHF
.	TRBJ1-4	.	TRBV7-9	TGTGCCAGCAGCTTGCGATTGGGGGCTGCGGAGGAAAAACTGTTTTTT	CASSLRLGAAEEKLFF
.	TRBJ1-2	.	TRBV6-1	TGTGCCAGCACTTGGGGAGGGGGGGATGGCTACACCTTC	CASTWGGGDGYTF
.	TRBJ2-5	.	TRBV25-1	TGTGCCAGCAGTGATCCCCTTTCGTGGGGGGCGAGAGAGACCCAGTACTTC	CASSDPLSWGARETQYF
TRBD1	TRBJ1-2	.	TRBV27	TGTGCCAGCAGTCCCGGACAGGCATCGACCTATGGCTACACCTTC	CASSPGQASTYGYTF
.	TRBJ2-3	.	TRBV9	TGTGCCAGCAGCGTTCCCCTGCGCGGATCTAGCACAGATACGCAGTATTTT	CASSVPLRGSSTDTQYF
TRBD2	TRBJ2-7	.	TRBV7-6	TGTGCCAGCAGCTTGGGACTAGCGGACTACGAGCAGTACTTC	CASSLGLADYEQYF
TRBD2	TRBJ2-2	.	TRBV14	TGTGCCAGCAGCCAAAGCGGGAGGGCCGGCACCGGGGAGCTGTTTTTT	CASSQSGRAGTGELFF
TRBD1	TRBJ2-2	.	TRBV7-2	TGTGCCAGCACCTTTGTCGGACAGGGGGCGCCCGGGGAGCTGTTTTTT	CASTFVGQGAPGELFF
.	TRBJ2-1	.	TRBV6-4	TGTGCCAGCAGTGACACCCCCCTCCGGGACTACAATGAGCAGTTCTTC	CASSDTPLRDYNEQFF
.	TRBJ1-5	.	TRBV27	TGTGCCAGCAGTTTGTCTGGTTATAGCAATCAGCCCCAGCATTTT	CASSLSGYSNQPQHF